This T cell receptor beta chain comes out of a study of persistence of HIV-infected CD4 T cells. General observations from the study: Bulk TCR data could not be restricted to HIV-1-infected CMV-responding cells.

As to this clone: The target antigen is unknown.

Lysates of CMV-infected fibroblasts at 9 to 10 ug/mL stimulated these cells. Sorted nonresponding memory CD4+ T cells were CD40L-negative, CD69-negative, CD45RO-high. The CDR3 loop spans 14 amino acids. Looked up from germline, CDR1 is MDHEN and CDR2 is SYDVKM. Trimming took 7 bases from V and 0 from J, leaving 12 bases between them. The immunoSEQ assay was version 4, run in survey mode. Sequencing was performed with immunoSEQ multiplex PCR; in TCRdb, only in-frame clones are kept and a portion is missing. The sample carries tens of thousands of clones, 80% recorded once. J is TRBJ1-1 and V is TRBV28; D is unclear. This TCR derives from an adult man with HIV who was CMV-seropositive. The source material was CD4+ T cells sorted from PBMCs after 18-hour stimulation, sampled from a patient who received antiretroviral therapy. This chain's CDR3 is CASTPGVMNTEAFF. The CDR3 nucleotides read TGTGCCAGCACTCCTGGGGTTATGAACACTGAAGCTTTCTTT.